This T cell receptor (beta chain) was documented in a study of blood T cells in healthy people across ages. As for the study in general: About one barcoded TCR beta cDNA was captured per two T cells.

Next came a second PCR, run for about 7 to 12 cycles, which used a sample-barcoded 5' primer along with a J-beta primer mix. TCRdb passed the 5' RACE reads through MiXCR, listing each CDR3 protein once. The table has more than 800,000 distinct CDR3 sequences, roughly 26% seen once. As for this clonotype: As yet, its antigen is unknown.

General study points: Per-million-T-cell TCR beta diversity fell roughly linearly with age. Those diversity estimates obtained from one million T cells were thought to be underestimates. Higher diversity, along with more naive CD4+ cells, distinguished long-lived donors from aged donors.

V was clipped by 0 bases and J by 2 bases, with 10 bases between them. CDR3 length equals 15 residues. From germline, CDR1 is ENHRY and CDR2 SYGVKD. The receptor was isolated from a woman of 80 years or more in good health. Source material: blood. V gene TRBV10-3 combines with J gene TRBJ1-2; D is ambiguous. The CDR3 here is CAISESILGNYGYTF. The CDR3 nucleotides read TGTGCCATCAGTGAGTCGATTTTGGGGAACTATGGCTACACCTTC.